These T cell receptor beta chains were read from a single sample in a study of blood T cell repertoires in COVID-19. The repertoire was sequenced with immunoSEQ multiplex PCR; TCRdb's copy has only in-frame clones and lacks some. The sample lists around 130,000 clones, roughly 79% occurring once. The sequenced material came from peripheral blood. These receptors were collected from a human donor in a cohort sampled during active COVID-19. The CDR3 runs from the conserved cysteine through the conserved F or W. The D gene is left open where the match is weak. For some rows the clone size is stated as once, few or many, or as a class when expanded; others skip it.

size	J	D	V	DNA	CDR3
.	TRBJ1-5	.	TRBV19	TGTGCCAGTAGTATAGGGCAGGCTAGCAATCAGCCCCAGCATTTT	CASSIGQASNQPQHF
.	TRBJ1-2	.	TRBV6-5	TGTGCCAGCAGTTACTCCGGGGGAGGAGGCGGCTACACCTTC	CASSYSGGGGGYTF
.	TRBJ1-4	TRBD1	TRBV28	TGTGCCAGCAGCCTACGCCGGACAGGCAGTGAAAAACTGTTTTTT	CASSLRRTGSEKLFF
.	TRBJ2-1	TRBD1	TRBV6-5	TGTGCCAGCAGTAGACAGGGCTTAAAGCAGTTCTTC	CASSRQGLKQFF
.	TRBJ1-2	TRBD1	TRBV6-5	TGTGCCAGCAGTTACACGGACAGGGAGGGCTACACCTTC	CASSYTDREGYTF
few	TRBJ2-5	.	TRBV9	TGTGCCAGCAGCCCTTCCCCAGGGAGGTTTCAAGAGACCCAGTACTTC	CASSPSPGRFQETQYF
many	TRBJ1-1	.	TRBV27	TGTGCCAGCAGTTGGCGGGGAGGGAACACTGAAGCTTTCTTT	CASSWRGGNTEAFF
.	TRBJ2-5	.	TRBV28	TGTGCCAGCAGTTTACCAGGCCACAAAGAGACCCAGTACTTC	CASSLPGHKETQYF
.	TRBJ1-1	.	TRBV6-1	TGTGCCAGCAGTGAGGGAATAGGGGGAGTGACTGAAGCTTTCTTT	CASSEGIGGVTEAFF
.	TRBJ2-3	.	TRBV5-6	TGTGCCAGCAGCTTGGGGTGGGGGGCAGATACGCAGTATTTT	CASSLGWGADTQYF
many	TRBJ2-7	TRBD2	TRBV7-9	TGTGCCAGCAGCTTAGCCGGGACTAGCGGCGAGCAGTACTTC	CASSLAGTSGEQYF
once	TRBJ2-5	.	TRBV14	TGTGCCAGCAGCCAGTTGGGGGAGGCCCAAGAGACCCAGTACTTC	CASSQLGEAQETQYF
once	TRBJ2-1	.	TRBV9	TGTGCCAGTTCTGCTATCGGGGGACGCAATGAGCAGTTCTTC	CASSAIGGRNEQFF
.	TRBJ2-7	TRBD1	TRBV7-9	TGTGCCAGCAGCTACGTAGCGACAGGGAACTACGAGCAGTACTTC	CASSYVATGNYEQYF
.	TRBJ1-5	.	TRBV6-6	TGTGCCAGCAGTCCCAGGGGTCAAAGCAATCAGCCCCAGCATTTT	CASSPRGQSNQPQHF
.	TRBJ2-7	TRBD1	TRBV4-1	TGCGCCAGCAGCCTTAGTCCGGACAGGGACTCCTACGAGCAGTACTTC	CASSLSPDRDSYEQYF
few	TRBJ2-1	TRBD2	TRBV9	TGTGCCAGCAGCGTAGATGGGCGGGGGTACAATGAGCAGTTCTTC	CASSVDGRGYNEQFF
.	TRBJ2-3	.	TRBV14	TGTGCCAGCAGCCAACAGGGTACTAGCACAGATACGCAGTATTTT	CASSQQGTSTDTQYF
.	TRBJ1-3	.	TRBV5-4	TGTGCCAGCAGCCGAGACAGGTTCTCTGGAAACACCATATATTTT	CASSRDRFSGNTIYF
.	TRBJ1-2	TRBD1	TRBV28	TGTGCCAGCAGTTTGGACAGGGTGGGCTATGGCTACACCTTC	CASSLDRVGYGYTF
.	TRBJ2-2	.	TRBV5-1	TGCGCCAGCAGCTTGCAGGGTTTGGCGAACACCGGGGAGCTGTTTTTT	CASSLQGLANTGELFF
.	TRBJ2-7	TRBD1	TRBV30	TGTGCCTGGAGTATTGGGACAGGGGTCTACGAGCAGTACTTC	CAWSIGTGVYEQYF
.	TRBJ1-2	.	TRBV21-1	TGTGCCAGCAGCGCCCGACACCGTAATGGCTACACCTTC	CASSARHRNGYTF
.	TRBJ1-3	.	TRBV3-1/TRBV3-2	TGTGCCAGCAGCCAACGGAGCTCTGGAAACACCATATATTTT	CASSQRSSGNTIYF
once	TRBJ2-1	TRBD2	TRBV27	TGTGCCAGCAGCGCAACACCTAGCGGGGGGGGTAATGAGCAGTTCTTC	CASSATPSGGGNEQFF
.	TRBJ2-3	TRBD2	TRBV5-1	TGCGCCAGCAGCTTGGCGCGGGGGGCGTCAGATACGCAGTATTTT	CASSLARGASDTQYF
.	TRBJ2-1	.	TRBV28	TGTGCCAGCACCTCGCTAGCGTGGTCCTACAATGAGCAGTTCTTC	CASTSLAWSYNEQFF
.	TRBJ2-3	TRBD2	TRBV10-3	TGTGCCATCAGTGAGTCTTTGCGGGGGGGCCGGACAGATACGCAGTATTTT	CAISESLRGGRTDTQYF
.	TRBJ2-2	.	TRBV5-1	TGCGCCAGCAGCTCAAAGAACACCGGGGAGCTGTTTTTT	CASSSKNTGELFF
many	TRBJ2-3	TRBD1	TRBV2	TGTGCCAGCAGCGAGGACAGGGGGCAGGCAGATACGCAGTATTTT	CASSEDRGQADTQYF
.	TRBJ1-5	TRBD1	TRBV7-9	TGTGCCAGCAGCTTAGGATTACAGGGGTACCAGCCCCAGCATTTT	CASSLGLQGYQPQHF
.	TRBJ2-1	.	TRBV5-1	TGCGCCAGCAGCTTGGCCCTAGGTACCGCAGAGTACAATGAGCAGTTCTTC	CASSLALGTAEYNEQFF
few	TRBJ2-1	.	TRBV7-3	TGTGCCAGCAGCGATCGGCGGGGTGAGCAGTTCTTC	CASSDRRGEQFF
.	TRBJ2-4	.	TRBV2	TGTGCCAGCAGTGAGAGGGGGTTTGACATTCAGTACTTC	CASSERGFDIQYF
.	TRBJ2-7	TRBD1	TRBV13	TGTGCCAGCAGCTTAGTCCGTACCCAATACGACAGGGATCCGTTCCCCGAGCAGTACTTC	CASSLVRTQYDRDPFPEQYF
.	TRBJ2-2	.	TRBV29-1	TGCAGCGAAGGGGGGAGGGTCGGGGAGCTGTTTTTT	CSEGGRVGELFF
.	TRBJ2-2	.	TRBV19	TGTGCCAGTAGTATCCTGGGGGGGAACACCGGGGAGCTGTTTTTT	CASSILGGNTGELFF
few	TRBJ1-5	.	TRBV2	TGTGCCAGCAGGGGGCGGGACAATCAGCCCCAGCATTTT	CASRGRDNQPQHF
once	TRBJ2-7	.	TRBV11-3	TGTGCCAGCAGCCCGAGACCGGGGGACTACGAGCAGTACTTC	CASSPRPGDYEQYF
once	TRBJ1-2	TRBD1	TRBV28	TGTGCCAGCAGTTCTGGACAGGGTATAAGCCTCTATGGCTACACCTTC	CASSSGQGISLYGYTF
.	TRBJ2-7	TRBD1	TRBV28	TGTGCCAGCAGTTCCTCCGGGACAGGGCATCAAGAGCAGTACTTC	CASSSSGTGHQEQYF
once	TRBJ2-1	TRBD2	TRBV7-9	TGTGCCAGCAGCCCCTGGCGGGGGTCCTACAATGAGCAGTTCTTC	CASSPWRGSYNEQFF
.	TRBJ2-5	.	TRBV5-4	TGTGCCAGCAGCCCCGGCGAGGGCCAAGAGACCCAGTACTTC	CASSPGEGQETQYF
once	TRBJ1-5	.	TRBV9	TGTGCCAGCAGCCTATGCGCAGGGGCCTCGGTCAATCAGCCCCAGCATTTT	CASSLCAGASVNQPQHF
.	TRBJ1-2	.	TRBV6-1	TGTGCCAGCAGTGAAAATGACGGGGGGCCTTGGTATGGCTACACCTTC	CASSENDGGPWYGYTF
.	TRBJ1-1	.	TRBV5-1	TGCGCCAGCAGTGGGAAGGGACGGTGGGAGGCGGACACTGAAGCTTTCTTT	CASSGKGRWEADTEAFF
.	TRBJ1-4	TRBD1	TRBV28	TGTGCCAGCACCCTACAGGGGGCAGGGGAAAAACTGTTTTTT	CASTLQGAGEKLFF
.	TRBJ2-2	.	TRBV11-3	TGTGCCAGCAGCTTAAGCAGGGCCGGAGGGGAGCTGTTTTTT	CASSLSRAGGELFF
.	TRBJ1-2	.	TRBV29-1	TGCAGCGTGGAGCCCGACCTCAGCGTATATGGCTACACCTTC	CSVEPDLSVYGYTF
.	TRBJ1-5	TRBD1	TRBV6-1	TGTGCCAGCAGTGGAAACAGGGGGAGTAGCAATCAGCCCCAGCATTTT	CASSGNRGSSNQPQHF
.	TRBJ1-4	.	TRBV14	TGTGCCAGCAGCCAGATGCGGACTAATGAAAAACTGTTTTTT	CASSQMRTNEKLFF
once	TRBJ2-5	.	TRBV11-2	TGTGCCAGCAGCCCGGTAAGCCAAGAGACCCAGTACTTC	CASSPVSQETQYF
.	TRBJ1-5	TRBD1	TRBV4-2	TGTGCCAGCAGCCAAGAAGAGACAGGGCTCCAGCCCCAGCATTTT	CASSQEETGLQPQHF